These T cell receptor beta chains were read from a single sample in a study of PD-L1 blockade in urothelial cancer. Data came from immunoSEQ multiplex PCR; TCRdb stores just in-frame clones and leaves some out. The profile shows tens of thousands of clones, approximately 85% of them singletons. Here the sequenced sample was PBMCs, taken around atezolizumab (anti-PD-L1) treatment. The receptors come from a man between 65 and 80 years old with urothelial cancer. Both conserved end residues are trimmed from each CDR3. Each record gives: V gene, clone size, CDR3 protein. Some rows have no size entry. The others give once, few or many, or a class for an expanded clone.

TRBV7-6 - ASTSRPTGLHQPQH
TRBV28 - ASSLLGGSQETQY
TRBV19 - ASSFGGEPQETQY
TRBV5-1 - ASSLEGRAADTQY
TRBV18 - ASSPLGGRETQY
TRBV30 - AWGRQGLGETQY
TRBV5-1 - ASSRDRRGTDTQY
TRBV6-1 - ASIWGQSNQPQH
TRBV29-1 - SVEALLNTGELF
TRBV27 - ASSIRGRTEAF
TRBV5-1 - ASSLTGTSGNTIY
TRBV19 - ASSTQRLAGVEETQY
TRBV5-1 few ASRLDRGTAF
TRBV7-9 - ASSLVGQGSYEQY
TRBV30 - AWSVMNTGELF
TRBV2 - ASSRQGASYEQY
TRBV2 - ASSGNSFYGYT
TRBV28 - ASNDRGRYQPQH
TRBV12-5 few ASGPPTGIYGYT
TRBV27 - ASRWGGGETQY
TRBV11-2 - ASSLGGSGSRYEQY
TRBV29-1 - SSTQVFGAEAF
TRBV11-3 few ASSLDGQGDTEAF
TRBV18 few ASSDGTGWRDDTQY
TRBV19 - ASSDRGGNQPQH
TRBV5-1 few ASSPGISKTQY
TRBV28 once AGAGTDYNEQF
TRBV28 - ASRGGGSGNTIY
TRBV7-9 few ATGSSGNTDTQY
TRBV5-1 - ASSLTGTDQETQY
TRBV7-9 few ASSSSGAYEQY
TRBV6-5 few ASSYKGTGGTGELF
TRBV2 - AIFRKLRLTSTDTQY
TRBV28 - ASSPSGTGGTGNTIY
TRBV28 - AISPSTGNTGELF
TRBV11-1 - ACSLPSTDTQY
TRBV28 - ASSPGQGHENEQY
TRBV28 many ASRGGGENQPQH
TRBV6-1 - ASSDPSGTRHNEQF
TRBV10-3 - AISAGQGAGGYT
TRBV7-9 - ASRSGGQDEKLF
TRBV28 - ASSFSGQGQWETQY
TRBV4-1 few ASSVRQGPGSGANVLT
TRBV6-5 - ASSRRTANTGELF
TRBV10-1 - ASSESGQGYEQY
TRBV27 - ASSPSGRAPSEQY
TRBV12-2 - ASRKTSVPLAKNIQY
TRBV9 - ASSVATDTQY
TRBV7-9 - ASSLLGNTIY
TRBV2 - ASNTETGETGNTIY
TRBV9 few ASSVGTAGNTIY
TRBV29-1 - SVEGDRVAGELF
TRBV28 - ASSFLRGQGGETQY
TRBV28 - ASRTQGNQPQH